The rows below give T cell receptor beta chains drawn from one sample of a study of blood T cell repertoires in COVID-19. Profiled with immunoSEQ multiplex PCR; TCRdb holds only in-frame clones, not every one. The data contain approximately 200,000 clones, around 81% of them singletons. The sample taken for sequencing was peripheral blood. These receptors were taken from a woman aged 60-70 years with acute or convalescent COVID-19. Each CDR3 is given with its conserved first and last residue. Fields, in order: D gene, clone size, V gene, J gene, CDR3 DNA, CDR3 protein. A D gene is named only where the DNA matches it firmly. Only some rows state a clone size, as once, few, many or a class for expanded clones.

d_gene: TRBD1
abundance: NA
v_gene: TRBV6-1
j_gene: TRBJ2-3
CDR3nt: TGTGCCAGCAGTGAAAGGGGACAGCCAAGGACGCAGTATTTT
CDR3aa: CASSERGQPRTQYF

d_gene: TRBD1
abundance: NA
v_gene: TRBV6-5
j_gene: TRBJ1-5
CDR3nt: TGTGCCAGCAGTTCCGGACAGGGAGGTGAGCCCCAGCATTTT
CDR3aa: CASSSGQGGEPQHF

d_gene: NA
abundance: NA
v_gene: TRBV7-8
j_gene: TRBJ1-3
CDR3nt: TGTGCCAGCAGCTTATCCGGACAGTTTGGCACCATATATTTT
CDR3aa: CASSLSGQFGTIYF

d_gene: NA
abundance: NA
v_gene: TRBV30
j_gene: TRBJ1-6
CDR3nt: TGTGCCTGGAGTGTACTGAGGGATTCACCCCTCCACTTT
CDR3aa: CAWSVLRDSPLHF

d_gene: NA
abundance: NA
v_gene: TRBV4-1
j_gene: TRBJ1-5
CDR3nt: TGCGCCAGCAGCCAAGGGCCAGGGATAACGACTAGCAATCAGCCCCAGCATTTT
CDR3aa: CASSQGPGITTSNQPQHF

d_gene: NA
abundance: NA
v_gene: TRBV2
j_gene: TRBJ1-4
CDR3nt: TGTGCCAGCAGTGTATGGGGGGAGAATGAAAAACTGTTTTTT
CDR3aa: CASSVWGENEKLFF

d_gene: NA
abundance: NA
v_gene: TRBV19
j_gene: TRBJ1-1
CDR3nt: TGTGCCAGTAGTATTATGGCCCCAGGCCCTGACACTGAAGCTTTCTTT
CDR3aa: CASSIMAPGPDTEAFF

d_gene: TRBD1
abundance: once
v_gene: TRBV30
j_gene: TRBJ1-5
CDR3nt: TGTGCCTGGAGCCAGGGGACAGGGGGTAAGGATCAGCCCCAGCATTTT
CDR3aa: CAWSQGTGGKDQPQHF

d_gene: NA
abundance: NA
v_gene: TRBV5-1
j_gene: TRBJ2-3
CDR3nt: TGCGCCAGCCAGACTCGCGCATCTAGCACAGATACGCAGTATTTT
CDR3aa: CASQTRASSTDTQYF

d_gene: NA
abundance: NA
v_gene: TRBV28
j_gene: TRBJ2-5
CDR3nt: TGTGCCAGCAGTCCCACGGGGGGCCTCAGCCAAGAGACCCAGTACTTC
CDR3aa: CASSPTGGLSQETQYF

d_gene: TRBD1
abundance: NA
v_gene: TRBV10-1
j_gene: TRBJ1-5
CDR3nt: TGCACGACTCCTGCCAGGGGGCCGTGCAATCAGCCCCAGCATTTT
CDR3aa: CTTPARGPCNQPQHF

d_gene: NA
abundance: NA
v_gene: TRBV4-3
j_gene: TRBJ2-7
CDR3nt: TGCGCCAGCAGCCAAGGGATGATAGCGTTAAACGAGCAGTACTTC
CDR3aa: CASSQGMIALNEQYF

d_gene: NA
abundance: NA
v_gene: TRBV3-1/TRBV3-2
j_gene: TRBJ1-4
CDR3nt: TGTGCCAGCAGCCAAGGCGGGAGCACCGAAAAACTGTTTTTT
CDR3aa: CASSQGGSTEKLFF

d_gene: NA
abundance: NA
v_gene: TRBV2
j_gene: TRBJ1-1
CDR3nt: TGTGCCAGCTCAGAGGAATCTAACACTGAAGCTTTCTTT
CDR3aa: CASSEESNTEAFF

d_gene: NA
abundance: NA
v_gene: TRBV5-4
j_gene: TRBJ2-6
CDR3nt: TGTGCCAGCAGCCCGGCAGGGGGGCTGGAAGCCAACGTCCTGACTTTC
CDR3aa: CASSPAGGLEANVLTF

d_gene: NA
abundance: NA
v_gene: TRBV19
j_gene: TRBJ1-4
CDR3nt: TGTGCCAGTAGTATCACGGCCAGCTGGACAGAAAAACTGTTTTTT
CDR3aa: CASSITASWTEKLFF

d_gene: TRBD2
abundance: NA
v_gene: TRBV5-6
j_gene: TRBJ2-1
CDR3nt: TGTGCCAGCAGCTTGCTAAGTAGCGGGGACCCGGGGGAGCAGTTCTTC
CDR3aa: CASSLLSSGDPGEQFF

d_gene: TRBD1
abundance: few
v_gene: TRBV19
j_gene: TRBJ1-3
CDR3nt: TGTGCCAGTAGCCTACGCTGGAGACAGGGCTCTGGAAACACCATATATTTT
CDR3aa: CASSLRWRQGSGNTIYF

d_gene: NA
abundance: NA
v_gene: TRBV6-6
j_gene: TRBJ1-1
CDR3nt: TGTGCCAGCAGTTACACTTTCCTGAACACTGAAGCTTTCTTT
CDR3aa: CASSYTFLNTEAFF

d_gene: NA
abundance: once
v_gene: TRBV2
j_gene: TRBJ2-1
CDR3nt: TGTGCCAGCAGCCTGAGCGCGCGTGAGCAGTTCTTC
CDR3aa: CASSLSAREQFF

d_gene: NA
abundance: few
v_gene: TRBV5-1
j_gene: TRBJ2-3
CDR3nt: TGCGCCAGCAGGGTAACAGGCTACGGAGATACGCAGTATTTT
CDR3aa: CASRVTGYGDTQYF

d_gene: NA
abundance: NA
v_gene: TRBV9
j_gene: TRBJ1-6
CDR3nt: TGTGCCAGCAGCGCACATCTAGAAAGCTCCTATAATTCACCCCTCCACTTT
CDR3aa: CASSAHLESSYNSPLHF

d_gene: NA
abundance: NA
v_gene: TRBV2
j_gene: TRBJ2-7
CDR3nt: TGTGCCAGCGCCCGGGACACCGACTACGAGCAGTACTTC
CDR3aa: CASARDTDYEQYF

d_gene: TRBD2
abundance: NA
v_gene: TRBV18
j_gene: TRBJ2-7
CDR3nt: TGTGCCAGCTCACCATCCTTAGCGGGGGCTTCTGAGCAGTACTTC
CDR3aa: CASSPSLAGASEQYF

d_gene: NA
abundance: NA
v_gene: TRBV15
j_gene: TRBJ2-1
CDR3nt: TGTGCCACCAGCAGAGATCCTAACTACGGATTTAGTAGGAACAATGAGCAGTTCTTC
CDR3aa: CATSRDPNYGFSRNNEQFF

d_gene: TRBD1
abundance: NA
v_gene: TRBV27
j_gene: TRBJ1-2
CDR3nt: TGTGCCAGCAGTTTATCGAAGGGGACAGGGGTTTCCTATGGCTACACCTTC
CDR3aa: CASSLSKGTGVSYGYTF

d_gene: NA
abundance: NA
v_gene: TRBV6-2/TRBV6-3
j_gene: TRBJ2-1
CDR3nt: TGTGCCAGCAGTTACTCGATAGAAAGCGGCGCACACTACAATGAGCAGTTCTTC
CDR3aa: CASSYSIESGAHYNEQFF

d_gene: NA
abundance: few
v_gene: TRBV4-1
j_gene: TRBJ1-2
CDR3nt: TGCGCCAGCAGCCGGGTAGACTATGACTATGGCTACACCTTC
CDR3aa: CASSRVDYDYGYTF

d_gene: NA
abundance: NA
v_gene: TRBV12-3/TRBV12-4
j_gene: TRBJ2-1
CDR3nt: TGTGCCAGCAAAGGGGAATACAATGAGCAGTTCTTC
CDR3aa: CASKGEYNEQFF

d_gene: TRBD1
abundance: NA
v_gene: TRBV4-2
j_gene: TRBJ1-4
CDR3nt: TGTGCCAGCAGCCCCGGGACAGGGGTGGTCAAACTGTTTTTT
CDR3aa: CASSPGTGVVKLFF

d_gene: NA
abundance: NA
v_gene: TRBV5-4
j_gene: TRBJ1-4
CDR3nt: TGTGCCAGCAGCGGGGGACATAATGAAAAACTGTTTTTT
CDR3aa: CASSGGHNEKLFF

d_gene: NA
abundance: NA
v_gene: TRBV20-1
j_gene: TRBJ2-2
CDR3nt: TGCAGTGCCGGCTGGAGAGGGGGAATGTTTTTT
CDR3aa: CSAGWRGGMFF

d_gene: NA
abundance: NA
v_gene: TRBV6-1
j_gene: TRBJ1-4
CDR3nt: TGTGCCAGCAGTGAAGTCCGTCTAGAAAAACTGTTTTTT
CDR3aa: CASSEVRLEKLFF

d_gene: NA
abundance: NA
v_gene: TRBV5-8
j_gene: TRBJ2-1
CDR3nt: TGTGCCAGCAGCTTGATGGGGGGGCAACGCAATGAGCAGTTCTTC
CDR3aa: CASSLMGGQRNEQFF

d_gene: NA
abundance: NA
v_gene: TRBV5-4
j_gene: TRBJ2-5
CDR3nt: TGTGCCAGCAGCTTGAACATGCAAGAGACCCAGTACTTC
CDR3aa: CASSLNMQETQYF

d_gene: TRBD2
abundance: NA
v_gene: TRBV7-2
j_gene: TRBJ2-1
CDR3nt: TGTGCCAGCAGCTTAGGCGGGGGGGCTCGCTATGAGCAGTTCTTC
CDR3aa: CASSLGGGARYEQFF

d_gene: NA
abundance: NA
v_gene: TRBV3-1/TRBV3-2
j_gene: TRBJ1-2
CDR3nt: TGTGCCAGCAGCCACCCGGGGGTATTCTACTATGGCTACACCTTC
CDR3aa: CASSHPGVFYYGYTF

d_gene: NA
abundance: few
v_gene: TRBV7-9
j_gene: TRBJ1-1
CDR3nt: TGTGCCAGCAGCTTAGGTATGATCGGGGAAAACACTGAAGCTTTCTTT
CDR3aa: CASSLGMIGENTEAFF

d_gene: NA
abundance: NA
v_gene: TRBV3-1/TRBV3-2
j_gene: TRBJ2-7
CDR3nt: TGTGCCAGCAGCCTTAGCGGTAATACCTACGAGCAGTACTTC
CDR3aa: CASSLSGNTYEQYF

d_gene: TRBD2
abundance: NA
v_gene: TRBV19
j_gene: TRBJ2-5
CDR3nt: TGTGCCAGTAGTACCTGGAGCGGGGGGGAAAAAGAGACCCAGTACTTC
CDR3aa: CASSTWSGGEKETQYF

d_gene: NA
abundance: NA
v_gene: TRBV11-2
j_gene: TRBJ1-2
CDR3nt: TGTGCCAGCAGCTTGGAGGGTTGGTATGGCTACACCTTC
CDR3aa: CASSLEGWYGYTF

d_gene: TRBD1
abundance: NA
v_gene: TRBV7-2
j_gene: TRBJ1-1
CDR3nt: TGTGCCAGCAGCATCGGGACAGGGGGCATTGAAGCTTTCTTT
CDR3aa: CASSIGTGGIEAFF

d_gene: NA
abundance: NA
v_gene: TRBV29-1
j_gene: TRBJ2-3
CDR3nt: TGCAGCGTTGCGGGGAGCACAGATACGCAGTATTTT
CDR3aa: CSVAGSTDTQYF

d_gene: NA
abundance: NA
v_gene: TRBV28
j_gene: TRBJ1-4
CDR3nt: TGTGCCAGCAGTTCAGCCTTCGGGGGTAGTAATGAAAAACTGTTTTTT
CDR3aa: CASSSAFGGSNEKLFF

d_gene: NA
abundance: once
v_gene: TRBV2
j_gene: TRBJ1-2
CDR3nt: TGTGCCAGCAGTGGGCTCTTAGGGACTCCTAACTATGGCTACACCTTC
CDR3aa: CASSGLLGTPNYGYTF

d_gene: NA
abundance: NA
v_gene: TRBV30
j_gene: TRBJ1-4
CDR3nt: TGTGCCTGGAGTGTACTCGGGGAGGATAATGAAAAACTGTTTTTT
CDR3aa: CAWSVLGEDNEKLFF

d_gene: NA
abundance: NA
v_gene: TRBV6-5
j_gene: TRBJ1-4
CDR3nt: TGTGCCAGCAGAGGGGGAGGGGCCGGGAATGAAAAACTGTTTTTT
CDR3aa: CASRGGGAGNEKLFF

d_gene: TRBD1
abundance: NA
v_gene: TRBV18
j_gene: TRBJ1-5
CDR3nt: TGTGCCAGCTCACCCCCTGGACAGGGACCCAATCAGCCCCAGCATTTT
CDR3aa: CASSPPGQGPNQPQHF

d_gene: TRBD1
abundance: NA
v_gene: TRBV7-8
j_gene: TRBJ2-2
CDR3nt: TGTGCCAGCAGCCCCGCTGGGACAGGGTCCATCGGGGAGCTGTTTTTT
CDR3aa: CASSPAGTGSIGELFF

d_gene: TRBD2
abundance: once
v_gene: TRBV7-9
j_gene: TRBJ2-3
CDR3nt: TGTGCCAGCAGCTTGGGGACTAGCGGGGATACGCAGTATTTT
CDR3aa: CASSLGTSGDTQYF

d_gene: NA
abundance: few
v_gene: TRBV12-3/TRBV12-4
j_gene: TRBJ2-7
CDR3nt: TGTGCCAGCAGTTTAGGGCAGGGCCACGAGCAGTACTTC
CDR3aa: CASSLGQGHEQYF

d_gene: NA
abundance: few
v_gene: TRBV7-9
j_gene: TRBJ1-2
CDR3nt: TGTGCCAGCAGCCCAGGACAGCTTAACTATGGCTACACCTTC
CDR3aa: CASSPGQLNYGYTF

d_gene: NA
abundance: NA
v_gene: TRBV2
j_gene: TRBJ2-7
CDR3nt: TGTGCCAGCAGCAAGGACAGACCCTACGAGCAGTACTTC
CDR3aa: CASSKDRPYEQYF